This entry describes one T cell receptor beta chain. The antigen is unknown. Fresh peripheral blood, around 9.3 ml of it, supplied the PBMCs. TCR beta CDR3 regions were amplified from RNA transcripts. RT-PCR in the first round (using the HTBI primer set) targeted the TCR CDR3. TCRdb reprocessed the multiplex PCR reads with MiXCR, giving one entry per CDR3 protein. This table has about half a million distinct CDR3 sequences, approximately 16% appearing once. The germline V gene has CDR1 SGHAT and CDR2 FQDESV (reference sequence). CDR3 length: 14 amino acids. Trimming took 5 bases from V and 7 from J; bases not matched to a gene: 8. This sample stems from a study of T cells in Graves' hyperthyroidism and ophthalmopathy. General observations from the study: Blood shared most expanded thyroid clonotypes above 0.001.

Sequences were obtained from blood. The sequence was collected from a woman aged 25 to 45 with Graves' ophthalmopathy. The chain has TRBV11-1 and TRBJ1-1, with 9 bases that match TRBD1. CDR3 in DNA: TGTGCCAGCAGCCGACAGGGGGGGTTTGTTGAAGCTTTCTTT. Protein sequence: CASSRQGGFVEAFF.